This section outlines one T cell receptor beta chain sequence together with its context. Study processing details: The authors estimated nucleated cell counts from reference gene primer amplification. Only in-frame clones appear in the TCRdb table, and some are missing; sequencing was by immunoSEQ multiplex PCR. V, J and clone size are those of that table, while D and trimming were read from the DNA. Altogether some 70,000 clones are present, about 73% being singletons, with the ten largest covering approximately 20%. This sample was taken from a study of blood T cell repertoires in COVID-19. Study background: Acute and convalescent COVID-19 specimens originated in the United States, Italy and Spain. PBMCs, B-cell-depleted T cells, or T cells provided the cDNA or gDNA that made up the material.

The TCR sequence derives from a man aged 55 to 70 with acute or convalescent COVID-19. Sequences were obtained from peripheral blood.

The CDR3 loop reads CASSLDETVYGYTF. Written as DNA, the CDR3 is TGCGCCAGCAGCTTGGATGAGACAGTTTATGGCTACACCTTC. The chain recombines TRBV5-1 with TRBJ1-2; D perhaps matches TRBD1 (5 bases). Trimming shortened V by 0 bases and J by 5 bases, and 11 bases separated the two germline ends. Per the germline V gene, CDR1 is SGHRS and CDR2 is YFSETQ. The CDR3 is made up of 14 amino acids. Filled out from reference TRBV5-1 and TRBJ1-2, the complete variable domain reads KAGVTQTPRYLIKTRGQQVTLSCSPISGHRSVSWYQQTPGQGLQFLFEYFSETQRNKGNFPGRFSGRQFSNSRSEMNVSTLELGDSALYLCASSLDETVYGYTFGSGTRLTVV.